This TCR beta chain was retrieved from a study of identical twins. Only healthy Caucasians were included as donors. With template switching, a universal primer site was added, and the cDNA carried unique molecular identifiers. TCRdb re-derived calls from the 5' RACE reads in MiXCR, one entry per CDR3 protein. The sample shows 450,000 to 500,000 distinct CDR3 sequences, approximately 15% of them seen only once. The CDR3 is 14 amino acids. The junction had 4 bases not matched to a gene; V was cut back by 3 bases and J by 4 bases. This clonotype was detected many times. The antigen remains unidentified. Study-wide points: The same donors were not followed; conclusions instead depended on cross-sectional statistical analysis.

These records were also assigned to another study, of yellow fever vaccine responses in identical twins. This second study notes: Vaccine T cell responses of twins reportedly seemed partly convergent and partly personalized.

This TCR came from a woman aged 18-30 years in good health. Sequencing input: CD4+ T cells sorted from blood. The rearrangement uses TRBV12-3 or TRBV12-4 and TRBJ2-3; TRBD1 matches at 7 bases. The DNA for the CDR3 is TGTGCCAGCAGTTTTCTCCAGGGGGCAGATACGCAGTATTTT. Residues: CASSFLQGADTQYF.